The 25 T cell receptor beta chains below all came from one sample that was sequenced in a study of technical replicates of blood from a handful of donors. Generated by immunoSEQ multiplex PCR, the TCRdb table keeps only in-frame clones and is missing some. The sample shows 60,000 to 90,000 clones, about 97% of them seen only once. The sequenced sample was T cells isolated from PBMCs. The source is a human donor in good health.

The chain recombines TRBV6-5 with TRBJ2-7, with 9 nucleotides matching TRBD2. The CDR3 length is 15 residues. V gave up 10 bases and J gave up 2 bases; unmatched junction bases: 12. Germline V lookup: CDR1 MNHEY, CDR2 SVGAGI. CDR3 protein: CATLLAAGGTYEQYF. In DNA form, the CDR3 reads TGTGCCACCCTCCTTGCGGCGGGAGGGACCTACGAGCAGTACTTC.

This rearrangement joins TRBV5-1 to TRBJ2-7; TRBD1 might be the D (6 bases). From germline, CDR1 is SGHRS and CDR2 YFSETQ. V lost 7 bases, J lost 0 bases, and 20 bases lay in between. The CDR3 totals 16 residues. The CDR3: CASSSYRVDDSYEQYF. CDR3 nucleotide sequence: TGCGCCAGCTCATCTTACAGGGTAGACGACTCCTACGAGCAGTACTTC.

The rearrangement links TRBV19 to TRBJ1-5; 9 bases match TRBD1. There are 16 residues in the CDR3. Per germline, CDR1 LNHDA and CDR2 SQIVND (reference sequence). After removal of 1 base from V and 7 bases from J, the junction contained 8 bases not matched to a gene. CDR3 DNA sequence: TGTGCCAGTAGTATAGGTTCCCGACAGGGGGAGCAGCCCCAGCATTTT. Its protein is CASSIGSRQGEQPQHF.

The chain recombines TRBV5-1 with TRBJ2-7; 10 bases agree with TRBD1. The germline gives CDR1 SGHRS, CDR2 YFSETQ. J gave up 4 bases and V 1 base, and 8 bases lay outside the gene matches. The CDR3 consists of 16 residues. CDR3 DNA: TGCGCCAGCAGCTTGCAACCGGGACAGGGGTCATACGAGCAGTACTTC. Translated: CASSLQPGQGSYEQYF.

The V call is TRBV29-1, the J call TRBJ2-5; 10 bases line up with TRBD1. This CDR3 has 14 residues. Looked up from germline, CDR1 is SQVTM and CDR2 is ANQGSEA. The V segment lost 1 base and the J segment 5 bases; nucleotides outside the gene matches: 4. CDR3 region: CSVEVGQGHETQYF. The CDR3 DNA sequence: TGCAGCGTTGAAGTGGGACAGGGGCACGAGACCCAGTACTTC.

V usage is TRBV29-1 and J usage is TRBJ2-7, with a tentative D call TRBD1 (7 bases). Looked up from germline, CDR1 is SQVTM and CDR2 is ANQGSEA. Trimming pared 3 bases from V and 2 bases from J, leaving 11 bases between. CDR3 size: 13 residues. CDR3 residues: CSVDRGDTYEQYF. CDR3 DNA sequence: TGCAGCGTTGACAGGGGGGATACCTACGAGCAGTACTTC.

The CDR3 reads CASSLVGTGSSETQYF. The CDR3 nucleotides are TGTGCCAGCAGCTTAGTGGGGACAGGGTCGAGTGAGACCCAGTACTTC. The chain carries TRBV7-8 and TRBJ2-5; TRBD1 aligns across 9 bases. This CDR3 spans 16 amino acids. Looked up from germline, CDR1 is SGHVS and CDR2 is FQNEAQ. V trimming: 1 base; J trimming: 5 bases; junction bases outside the gene matches: 8.

The chain is built from TRBV20-1 and TRBJ1-2; D uncertain. This CDR3 is 11 amino acids long. The germline V and J ends were trimmed by 1 base and 8 bases, with 8 bases remaining between them. CDR1 is DFQATT, CDR2 SNEGSKA, per germline (reference sequence). CDR3: CSARGRGGYTF. DNA of the CDR3: TGCAGTGCTAGAGGTCGAGGAGGCTACACCTTC.

The chain couples TRBV5-4 to TRBJ1-3, with TRBD1 matching 7 bases. Germline V gene sequence: CDR1 SGHNT, CDR2 YYREEE (reference sequence). The CDR3 runs to 15 residues. V lost 0 bases and J lost 7; bases outside the gene matches: 7. The CDR3 here is CASSLGGTVRNTIYF. CDR3 DNA sequence: TGTGCCAGCAGCTTGGGGGGGACAGTCCGGAACACCATATATTTT. Supplemented by reference TRBV5-4 and TRBJ1-3, the full variable domain reads ETGVTQSPTHLIKTRGQQVTLRCSSQSGHNTVSWYQQALGQGPQFIFQYYREEENGRGNFPPRFSGLQFPNYSSELNVNALELDDSALYLCASSLGGTVRNTIYFGEGSWLTVV.

V gene TRBV5-1 combines with J gene TRBJ2-2, with 9 nucleotides matching TRBD1. CDR1 is SGHRS and CDR2 is YFSETQ in the germline V gene. V gave up 5 bases and J gave up 5 bases; unmatched junction bases: 10. CDR3 length: 16 amino acids. CDR3 region: CASSRETGTGTGELFF. In nucleotides, the CDR3 is TGCGCCAGCAGTAGAGAAACCGGGACAGGGACCGGGGAGCTGTTTTTT. The complete variable domain, with remaining parts taken from reference TRBV5-1 and TRBJ2-2, reads KAGVTQTPRYLIKTRGQQVTLSCSPISGHRSVSWYQQTPGQGLQFLFEYFSETQRNKGNFPGRFSGRQFSNSRSEMNVSTLELGDSALYLCASSRETGTGTGELFFGEGSRLTVL.

The chain couples TRBV6-5 to TRBJ2-1; 7 bases match TRBD1. The CDR3 extends over 15 amino acids. V was pared by 5 bases and J by 8 bases, with 12 bases of the junction left unmatched. The V gene's germline CDR1 is MNHEY and CDR2 SVGAGI. CDR3 sequence (DNA): TGTGCCAGCAGTCGCACAGGGGCCGGTACCCATGAGCAGTTCTTC. As protein: CASSRTGAGTHEQFF.

V usage is TRBV4-1 and J usage is TRBJ2-1; 9 bases are a match to TRBD2. The germline gives CDR1 MGHRA, CDR2 YSYEKL. The trim removed 1 base at V and 8 bases at J, leaving 12 bases unmatched. The CDR3 contains 17 residues. CDR3 loop: CASSQGLAALGGDEQFF. The CDR3 DNA reads TGCGCCAGCAGCCAAGGACTAGCGGCCCTAGGCGGTGATGAGCAGTTCTTC.

This chain uses TRBV9 with TRBJ1-1, with 10 bases lining up with TRBD1. Germline V CDR1 and CDR2: SGDLS, YYNGEE. V lost 0 bases and J lost 0; bases outside the gene matches: 8. This CDR3 comprises 18 residues. CDR3 nucleotide sequence: TGTGCCAGCAGCGTAGAGGGACAGGGGATCGGGATGAACACTGAAGCTTTCTTT. Its translation is CASSVEGQGIGMNTEAFF. The full variable domain, in which reference TRBV9 and TRBJ1-1 provide the parts outside the CDR3, is DSGVTQTPKHLITATGQRVTLRCSPRSGDLSVYWYQQSLDQGLQFLIQYYNGEERAKGNILERFSAQQFPDLHSELNLSSLELGDSALYFCASSVEGQGIGMNTEAFFGQGTRLTVV.

V is TRBV4-1 and J is TRBJ1-1; D may be TRBD1 (6 bases). Germline CDR1 MGHRA, CDR2 YSYEKL. The ends were cut back, 3 bases at V and 1 base at J, with 27 bases in the middle. This CDR3 is 20 amino acids long. The CDR3 DNA sequence: TGCGCCAGCAGCCAGACGTCATTGGACCTGTCAAAGACAGGGAACACTGAAGCTTTCTTT. It is translated as CASSQTSLDLSKTGNTEAFF.

This chain links TRBV6-5 with TRBJ2-7, with no clear D. The germline V gene has CDR1 MNHEY and CDR2 SVGAGI. V was shortened by 3 bases and J by 1 base, with 13 bases between the two germline ends. The CDR3 has 15 amino acids. DNA of the CDR3: TGTGCCAGCAGTTATACTCGGGTCGGGTCCTACGAGCAGTACTTC. Encoded protein: CASSYTRVGSYEQYF.

CDR3 residues: CATQKPGQGSDTQYF. DNA of the CDR3: TGTGCCACCCAAAAACCGGGACAGGGTTCAGATACGCAGTATTTT. The chain uses TRBV6-5 and TRBJ2-3, with 9 nucleotides matching TRBD1. Germline V lookup: CDR1 MNHEY, CDR2 SVGAGI. The CDR3 extends over 15 amino acids. Germline trimming cut 10 bases from V and 4 bases from J; bases unmatched to any gene: 12.

The chain carries TRBV6-4 and TRBJ2-7; possibly TRBD2 for D (6 bases). V gave up 8 bases and J gave up 3 bases, with 11 bases separating them. The CDR3 runs to 12 residues. CDR1 and CDR2 from the germline V gene are MRHNA and SNTAGT. The CDR3 here is CASRREDYEQYF. The DNA for the CDR3 is TGTGCCAGCCGGAGGGAGGACTACGAGCAGTACTTC.

The chain has TRBV7-9 and TRBJ1-1, with D perhaps TRBD1 (5 bases). Germline CDR1 is SEHNR and CDR2 is FQNEAQ (reference sequence). The CDR3 contains 15 residues. V was pared by 4 bases and J by 2 bases, with 14 bases between. CDR3 coding DNA: TGTGCCAGCAGCTCGACTGGGGGGGTTAACACTGAAGCTTTCTTT. Residues: CASSSTGGVNTEAFF.

This chain connects TRBV11-3 to TRBJ2-7, with D maybe TRBD2 (6 bases). This CDR3 contains 15 residues. V was clipped by 4 bases and J by 3 bases, with 16 bases between them. Germline CDR1 is SGHNT and CDR2 is YENEEA. The CDR3 DNA reads TGTGCCAGCAGCTCCCATCGGGGGAACGTCTACGAGCAGTACTTC. Amino acid sequence: CASSSHRGNVYEQYF.

The V call is TRBV6-5, the J call TRBJ2-7; D remains unclear. The V end lost 7 bases, the J end lost 0 bases, and 10 bases lay between the germline ends. The CDR3 loop spans 13 amino acids. Germline V CDR1 and CDR2: MNHEY, SVGAGI. The CDR3 loop reads CASISPGSYEQYF. The CDR3 region has the DNA TGTGCCAGCATTTCACCCGGCTCCTACGAGCAGTACTTC.

The chain joins TRBV5-1 to TRBJ2-5; 13 bases agree with TRBD2. Losses at the gene ends were 4 bases for V and 5 bases for J; bases not matched to a gene: 14. This CDR3 contains 18 residues. CDR1 is SGHRS and CDR2 is YFSETQ in the germline V gene. CDR3 bases: TGCGCCAGCAGCGAAACTAGCGGGGGGGCCTTCGGGAGGGAGACCCAGTACTTC. Residues: CASSETSGGAFGRETQYF.

The chain joins TRBV5-4 to TRBJ2-3; TRBD2 agrees at 8 bases. The germline V gene encodes CDR1 SGHNT and CDR2 YYREEE (reference sequence). Trimming cost V 1 base and J 4 bases; bases outside gene matches: 5. The CDR3 is 15 amino acids. CDR3 protein: CASSLLGTRPDTQYF. CDR3 nucleotides: TGTGCCAGCAGCTTGCTCGGGACTAGGCCAGATACGCAGTATTTT. The variable domain in full, completed from reference TRBV5-4 and TRBJ2-3, reads ETGVTQSPTHLIKTRGQQVTLRCSSQSGHNTVSWYQQALGQGPQFIFQYYREEENGRGNFPPRFSGLQFPNYSSELNVNALELDDSALYLCASSLLGTRPDTQYFGPGTRLTVL.

The chain combines TRBV11-3 with TRBJ1-1; no reliable D call. Looked up from germline, CDR1 is SGHNT and CDR2 is YENEEA. The germline V and J ends were trimmed by 5 bases and 5 bases, with 9 bases remaining between them. This CDR3 spans 12 amino acids. As DNA, the CDR3 is TGTGCCAGCAGCCCGCGTTGGACTGAAGCTTTCTTT. Its translation is CASSPRWTEAFF. The full variable domain, rest sourced from reference TRBV11-3 and TRBJ1-1, is EAGVVQSPRYKIIEKKQPVAFWCNPISGHNTLYWYLQNLGQGPELLIRYENEEAVDDSQLPKDRFSAERLKGVDSTLKIQPAELGDSAVYLCASSPRWTEAFFGQGTRLTVV.

The V call is TRBV6-6, the J call TRBJ1-2; D is possibly TRBD1 (5 bases). The germline V gene encodes CDR1 MNHNY and CDR2 SVGAGI (reference sequence). The V end lost 5 bases, the J end lost 4 bases, and 17 bases lay between the germline ends. This CDR3 is 15 amino acids long. In nucleotides, the CDR3 is TGTGCCAGCAGTCAGGGCCTTTTTCTTCTCTATGGCTACACCTTC. Translating gives CASSQGLFLLYGYTF.

The chain has TRBV27 and TRBJ2-7; the match to TRBD2 covers 8 bases. There are 14 residues in the CDR3. After removal of 4 bases from V and 3 bases from J, the junction contained 5 bases not matched to a gene. Germline assignment: CDR1 MNHEY and CDR2 SMNVEV (reference sequence). The CDR3 nucleotides read TGTGCCAGCAGTTCGACTAGCGCGTACTACGAGCAGTACTTC. Protein: CASSSTSAYYEQYF.